This T cell receptor beta chain was sequenced in a study of T cells expressing NK-cell markers. The wider study: Beta-chain profiling covered CD3+CD56+NKG2C+, CD3+CD56+NKG2C- and CD3+CD56-NKG2C+ sorted subsets.

About this clonotype itself: Its antigen remains unidentified.

This CDR3 is 14 amino acids long. Germline V gives CDR1 SGHRS, CDR2 YFSETQ. Study-level points and caveats: The CD3+CD56-NKG2C+ fraction of a handful of donors was likewise dominated by these clonotypes.

TCRdb reworked the 5' RACE reads into one entry per CDR3 protein, no DNA. The sample totals 350,000 to 450,000 distinct CDR3 sequences. This TCR was recovered from a man aged 18 to 69 in good health. The rearrangement uses TRBV5-1 and TRBJ1-2. Sequenced input: blood T cells: a sorted CD56 or NKG2C T cell subset, CD4+ or CD8+ T cells, or bulk PBMC T cells (not recorded which). CDR3 protein: CASSLDQTYYGYTF.